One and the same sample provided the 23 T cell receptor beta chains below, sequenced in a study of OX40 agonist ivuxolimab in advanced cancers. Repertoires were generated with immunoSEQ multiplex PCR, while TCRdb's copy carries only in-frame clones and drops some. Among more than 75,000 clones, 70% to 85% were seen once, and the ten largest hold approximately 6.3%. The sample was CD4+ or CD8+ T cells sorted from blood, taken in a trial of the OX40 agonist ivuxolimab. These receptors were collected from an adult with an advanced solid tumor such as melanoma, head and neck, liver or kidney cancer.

The chain's CDR3 is CASSTGLAAKETQYF. The CDR3 DNA sequence: TGCGCCAGCAGCACGGGACTAGCGGCAAAAGAGACCCAGTACTTC. The V gene is TRBV5-1, the J gene TRBJ2-5; 11 bases fit TRBD2. The V and J ends lost 4 bases and 3 bases, in that order; junction bases with no gene match: 5. The germline CDR1 and CDR2 sequences are SGHRS and YFSETQ. This CDR3 contains 15 residues.

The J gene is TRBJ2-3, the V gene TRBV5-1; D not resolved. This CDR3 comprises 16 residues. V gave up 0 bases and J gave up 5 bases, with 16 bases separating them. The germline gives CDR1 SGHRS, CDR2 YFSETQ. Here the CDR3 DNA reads TGCGCCAGCAGCTTGGGTGTGGTCCTAGGTGAAGATACGCAGTATTTT. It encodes CASSLGVVLGEDTQYF.

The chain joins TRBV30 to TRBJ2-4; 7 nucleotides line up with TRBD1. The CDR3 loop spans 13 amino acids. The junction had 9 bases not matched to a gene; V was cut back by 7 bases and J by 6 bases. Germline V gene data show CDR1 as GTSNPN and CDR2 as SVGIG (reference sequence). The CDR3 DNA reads TGTGCCTCGTCGACAGGGTATGGAAACATTCAGTACTTC. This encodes CASSTGYGNIQYF.

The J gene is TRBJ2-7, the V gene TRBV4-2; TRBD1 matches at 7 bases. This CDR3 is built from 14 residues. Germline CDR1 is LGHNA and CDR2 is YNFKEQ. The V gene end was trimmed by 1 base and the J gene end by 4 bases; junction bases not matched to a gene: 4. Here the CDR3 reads CASSQVGTEYEQYF. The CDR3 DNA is TGTGCCAGCAGCCAAGTTGGGACAGAATACGAGCAGTACTTC.

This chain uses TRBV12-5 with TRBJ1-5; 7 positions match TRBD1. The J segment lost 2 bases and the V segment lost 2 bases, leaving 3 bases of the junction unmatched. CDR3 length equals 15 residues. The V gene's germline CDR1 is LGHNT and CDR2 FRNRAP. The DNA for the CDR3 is TGTGCTAGTGGTTTGTCCGACAGGGGCAATCAGCCCCAGCATTTT. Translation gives CASGLSDRGNQPQHF.

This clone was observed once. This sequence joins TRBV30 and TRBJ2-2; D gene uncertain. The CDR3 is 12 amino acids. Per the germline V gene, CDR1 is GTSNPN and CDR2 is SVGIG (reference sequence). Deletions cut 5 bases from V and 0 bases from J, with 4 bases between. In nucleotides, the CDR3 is TGTGCCTGGTGGTCGAACACCGGGGAGCTGTTTTTT. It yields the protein CAWWSNTGELFF.

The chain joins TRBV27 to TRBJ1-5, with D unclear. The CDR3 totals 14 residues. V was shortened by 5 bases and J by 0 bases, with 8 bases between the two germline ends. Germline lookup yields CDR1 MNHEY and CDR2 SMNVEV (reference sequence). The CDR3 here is CASSPRISNQPQHF. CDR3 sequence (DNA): TGTGCCAGCAGTCCGCGGATTAGCAATCAGCCCCAGCATTTT.

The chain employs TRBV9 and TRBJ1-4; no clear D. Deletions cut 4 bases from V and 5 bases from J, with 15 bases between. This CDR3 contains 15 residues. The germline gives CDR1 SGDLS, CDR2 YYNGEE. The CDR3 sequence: CASSRDQRQNEKLFF. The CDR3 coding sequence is TGTGCCAGCAGCCGGGATCAGAGACAAAATGAAAAACTGTTTTTT.

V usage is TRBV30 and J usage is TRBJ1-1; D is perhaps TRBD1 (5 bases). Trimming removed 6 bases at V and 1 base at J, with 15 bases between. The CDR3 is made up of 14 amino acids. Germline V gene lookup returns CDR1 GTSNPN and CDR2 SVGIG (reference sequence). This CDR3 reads CACPLSQGNTEAFF. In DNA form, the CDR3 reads TGTGCCTGCCCTTTGTCCCAGGGGAACACTGAAGCTTTCTTT.

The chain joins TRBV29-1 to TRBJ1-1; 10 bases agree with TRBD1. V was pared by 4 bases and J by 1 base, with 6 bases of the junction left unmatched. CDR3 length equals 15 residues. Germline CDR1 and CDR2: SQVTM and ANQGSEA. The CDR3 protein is CSVGRTGGKNTEAFF. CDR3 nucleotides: TGCAGCGTTGGTCGGACAGGGGGAAAGAACACTGAAGCTTTCTTT. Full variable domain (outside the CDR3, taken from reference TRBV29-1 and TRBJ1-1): SAVISQKPSRDICQRGTSLTIQCQVDSQVTMMFWYRQQPGQSLTLIATANQGSEATYESGFVIDKFPISRPNLTFSTLTVSNMSPEDSSIYLCSVGRTGGKNTEAFFGQGTRLTVV.

CDR3 sequence: CASSFWGRDQPQHF. The DNA for the CDR3 is TGTGCCAGCAGCTTTTGGGGGCGCGATCAGCCCCAGCATTTT. The chain employs TRBV5-6 and TRBJ1-5; the D gene is possibly TRBD1 (6 bases). The CDR3 has 14 amino acids. V was clipped by 2 bases and J by 5 bases, with 11 bases between them. The V gene's germline CDR1 is SGHDT and CDR2 YYEEEE.

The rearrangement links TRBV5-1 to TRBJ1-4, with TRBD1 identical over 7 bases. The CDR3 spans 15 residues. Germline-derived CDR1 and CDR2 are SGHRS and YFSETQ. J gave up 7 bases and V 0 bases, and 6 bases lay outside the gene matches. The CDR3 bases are TGCGCCAGCAGCTTGGAGGGGGCGGGAGGTGAAAAACTGTTTTTT. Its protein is CASSLEGAGGEKLFF.

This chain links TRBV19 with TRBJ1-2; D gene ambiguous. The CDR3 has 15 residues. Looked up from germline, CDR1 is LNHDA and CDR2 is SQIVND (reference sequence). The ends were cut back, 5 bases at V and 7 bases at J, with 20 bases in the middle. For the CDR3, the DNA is TGTGCCAGTAGTGCGGAGGGAATTGGATTAGTTGGCTACACCTTC. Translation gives CASSAEGIGLVGYTF.

DNA of the CDR3: TGTGCCAGCAGCTTTTCGGACAGGGGTACTGAAGCTTTCTTT. It specifies CASSFSDRGTEAFF. V gene TRBV7-3 combines with J gene TRBJ1-1, with 9 bases that match TRBD1. The CDR3 contains 14 residues. Germline V gene lookup returns CDR1 SGHTA and CDR2 FQGTGA. V lost 3 bases and J lost 5; bases outside the gene matches: 4. Supplemented by reference TRBV7-3 and TRBJ1-1, the full variable domain reads GAGVSQTPSNKVTEKGKYVELRCDPISGHTALYWYRQSLGQGPEFLIYFQGTGAADDSGLPNDRFFAVRPEGSVSTLKIQRTERGDSAVYLCASSFSDRGTEAFFGQGTRLTVV.

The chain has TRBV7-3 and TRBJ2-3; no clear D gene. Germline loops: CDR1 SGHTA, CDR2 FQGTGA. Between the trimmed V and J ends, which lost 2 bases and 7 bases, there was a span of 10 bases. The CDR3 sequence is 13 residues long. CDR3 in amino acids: CASSLEVDHTQYF. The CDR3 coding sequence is TGTGCCAGCAGCTTAGAAGTAGACCATACGCAGTATTTT.

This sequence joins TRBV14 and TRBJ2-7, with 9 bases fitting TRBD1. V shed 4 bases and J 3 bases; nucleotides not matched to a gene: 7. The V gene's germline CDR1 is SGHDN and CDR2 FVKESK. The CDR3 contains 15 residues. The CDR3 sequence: CASSLRDRVFYEQYF. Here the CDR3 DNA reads TGTGCCAGCAGCCTCCGGGACAGGGTATTCTACGAGCAGTACTTC.

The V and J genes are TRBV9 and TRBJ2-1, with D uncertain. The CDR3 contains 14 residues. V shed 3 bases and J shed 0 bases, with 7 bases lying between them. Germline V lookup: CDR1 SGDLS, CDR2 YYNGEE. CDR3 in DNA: TGTGCCAGCAGCGGAGTGAGCTCCTACAATGAGCAGTTCTTC. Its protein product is CASSGVSSYNEQFF. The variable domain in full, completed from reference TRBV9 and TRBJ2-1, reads DSGVTQTPKHLITATGQRVTLRCSPRSGDLSVYWYQQSLDQGLQFLIQYYNGEERAKGNILERFSAQQFPDLHSELNLSSLELGDSALYFCASSGVSSYNEQFFGPGTRLTVL.

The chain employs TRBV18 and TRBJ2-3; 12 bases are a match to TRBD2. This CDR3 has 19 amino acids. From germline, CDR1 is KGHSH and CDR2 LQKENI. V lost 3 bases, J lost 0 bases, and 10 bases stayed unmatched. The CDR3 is CASSPTSGSLSGSTDTQYF. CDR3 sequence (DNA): TGTGCCAGCTCACCGACTAGCGGGAGTCTTTCCGGGAGCACAGATACGCAGTATTTT.

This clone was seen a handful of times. CDR3 region: CSARYDGYTF. The CDR3 coding sequence is TGCAGTGCCAGATACGATGGCTACACCTTC. The rearrangement joins TRBV20-1 to TRBJ1-2; D call uncertain. CDR1 DFQATT and CDR2 SNEGSKA come from the germline V gene (reference sequence). V gave up 6 bases and J gave up 6 bases, with 8 bases separating them. The CDR3 has 10 residues.

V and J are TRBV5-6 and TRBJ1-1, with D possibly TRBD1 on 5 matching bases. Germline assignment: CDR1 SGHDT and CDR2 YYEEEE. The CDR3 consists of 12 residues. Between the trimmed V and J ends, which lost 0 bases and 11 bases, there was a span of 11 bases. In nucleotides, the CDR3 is TGTGCCAGCAGCTTGGCCCGAGGGGACGCTTTCTTT. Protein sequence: CASSLARGDAFF.

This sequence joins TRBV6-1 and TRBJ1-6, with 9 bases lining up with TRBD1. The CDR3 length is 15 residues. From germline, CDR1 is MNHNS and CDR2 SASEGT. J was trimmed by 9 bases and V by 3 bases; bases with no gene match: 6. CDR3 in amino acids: CASSDPGQGRSPLHF. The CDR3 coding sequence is TGTGCCAGCAGTGATCCGGGACAGGGACGTTCACCCCTCCACTTT.

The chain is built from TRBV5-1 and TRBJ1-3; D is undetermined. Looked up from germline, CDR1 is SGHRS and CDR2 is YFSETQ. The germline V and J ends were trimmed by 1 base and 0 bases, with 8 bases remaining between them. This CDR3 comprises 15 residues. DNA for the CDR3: TGCGCCAGCAGCTTGTTTTCGGGCTCTGGAAACACCATATATTTT. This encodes CASSLFSGSGNTIYF.

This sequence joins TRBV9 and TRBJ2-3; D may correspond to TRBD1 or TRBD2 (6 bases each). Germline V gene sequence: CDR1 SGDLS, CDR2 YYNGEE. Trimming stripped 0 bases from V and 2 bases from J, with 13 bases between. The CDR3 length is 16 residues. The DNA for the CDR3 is TGTGCCAGCAGCGTAGGAGGGGGGAGGTACACAGATACGCAGTATTTT. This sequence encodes CASSVGGGRYTDTQYF. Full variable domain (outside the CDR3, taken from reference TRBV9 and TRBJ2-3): DSGVTQTPKHLITATGQRVTLRCSPRSGDLSVYWYQQSLDQGLQFLIQYYNGEERAKGNILERFSAQQFPDLHSELNLSSLELGDSALYFCASSVGGGRYTDTQYFGPGTRLTVL.